Sequencing of this TCR beta chain was carried out in a study of shared clonotypes between healthy human individuals. TCRdb keeps only in-frame clones here, not all; method: immunoSEQ multiplex PCR. The table records hundreds of thousands of clones, around 73% of them present only once. Note on this clone: Its antigen is undetermined.

CDR1 is MNHNS and CDR2 is SASEGT in the germline V gene. The CDR3 is made up of 15 amino acids. Trimming removed 6 bases from V and 5 bases from J; junction bases left unmatched: 7. Broader study findings: Among donors, the sharing of clonotypes was expected to be influenced by sequencing depth. Shared across a few donors were around 4.7% of the naive CD4 clonotypes.

V gene TRBV6-1 combines with J gene TRBJ1-6, with 7 nucleotides matching TRBD1. Source material: memory CD4+ T cells sorted from blood. As for subset: CD45RA-negative fraction. The receptor's source is a woman in her twenties or thirties in good health. CDR3 nucleotide sequence: TGTGCCAGCAGCAAAGGACAGGTGGATAATTCACCCCTCCACTTT. Encoded protein: CASSKGQVDNSPLHF.